This entry features one T cell receptor beta chain sequence. Its antigen is not yet known. No much larger clonotype is one base removed from it; base qualities were not supplied. The source of the sample is a study of T cells in lung cancer brain metastases (dated by TCRdb to between 2017 and 2018). In the study overall: About 85% of the roughly 20 patients had a history of tobacco use, with a median of approximately 36 pack-years. Median interval between primary and brain metastasis specimen acquisition was around 350 days. The cohort comprised around 20 patients contributing approximately 40 specimens, one primary lung lesion and one brain metastasis each. A median age at first diagnosis of roughly 56 years was recorded for the patients, of whom about nine were male and about a dozen were female. An average DNA integrity number of approximately 4 was found in both primary and metastatic specimens, and no significant difference was detected between sites. In this study, the TCR beta CDR3 repertoires of fully resected primary non-small cell lung cancers were compared with those of paired brain metastases. Eighteen of the 20 patients received no interval therapy between primary and metastasis resection. Results the study describes overall, beyond this receptor: Significantly fewer unique productive clones were found in brain metastases than in paired primaries (median 1540 versus 4551). DNA fragmentation in FFPE samples may have prevented retrieval of the complete infiltrating T cell repertoire. It was not possible to control for the effects of preoperative corticosteroids on T cell infiltration in brain metastases. Most clones were lesion-specific, with limited overlap between paired lesions (mean Morisita index approximately 0.24). The ten most abundant clones accounted for a significantly larger fraction of the repertoire in brain metastases than in primaries, which suggests clonal expansion.

Between roughly 2.24 and 5.5 ug genomic DNA was input per sample, and equal DNA input was given to paired samples. TCR beta libraries were constructed in two PCR steps with the immunoSEQ hsTCRbeta Kit, which uses multiplexed V and J gene primers. The pooled libraries, together with positive and negative controls, were sequenced on an Illumina MiSeq running a 100-cycle paired-end protocol. For the original study's pipeline: The immunoSEQ vendor processed the raw data into normalized, annotated TCR beta repertoire reports. Richness was defined as the number of unique clones by nucleotide sequence, and the iChao1 and Efron-Thisted estimators were used to extrapolate total richness. To characterize and compare the paired lesions, the analysis used Pielou's evenness, Simpson's index, the proportional abundance of the top-ten clones, and the Morisita overlap index. TCRdb obtained this table from immuneACCESS and retained in-frame rearrangements with V and J assigned. These tables miss some clones; where compared with another copy, unresolved V genes account for less than half of the shortfall, and the remainder is unexplained. The DNA gave D and trimming, while V, J and clone size come from that table. The sample profile shows about 4,800 clones; 87% of them were found once. Under 3.5% of the sample is taken by the ten largest.

Patients had resection either for delayed recurrence of a solitary brain metastasis or for synchronous oligometastatic disease. To avoid including cancers other than NSCLC, any patient with a history of multiple malignancies was excluded. Tumor areas were macrodissected from roughly 5 deparaffinized about 11 um unstained sections under guidance from marked H&E slides. All specimens were fixed in formalin and embedded in paraffin (FFPE). The AllPrep DNA/RNA FFPE Kit was used for extraction of genomic DNA. The CDR3 runs 15 amino acids, cysteine and phenylalanine included. The DNA shown is the 45-base CDR3, in frame from base 1. The junction shows trimming of 6 bases on V and 7 bases on J, and the gene matches do not reach 10 bases of it. In the germline V gene, CDR1 corresponds to KGHSH and CDR2 to LQKENI.

This chain is built from TRBV18 and TRBJ2-1, with 9 bases aligning to TRBD2. Sequences were obtained from tumor tissue from the primary lung tumor. The cell subset or site label on this specimen signifies: primary lung cancer lesion. This receptor was obtained from a woman in her 50s with non-small cell lung cancer. The nucleotides are TGTGCCAGCTCCTCTCTAGCGGGGTCGGGGAATGAGCAGTTCTTC. It encodes CASSSLAGSGNEQFF.